This entry features one TCR beta chain sequence. This clone turned up a few times. The antigen this receptor binds is unknown. No base qualities exist here, and no much larger clone lies one base off it. This record belongs to a study of cytomegalovirus exposure and HLA in healthy donors (dated by TCRdb to about 2017). Some background on the complete study: An earlier analysis of some 500 of the donors reported 250 to 300 Gb of sequence data and around 120 million unique TCR beta sequences from about 180 million T cells. The study profiled the T cell repertoires of 500 to 800 subjects by immunosequencing and related them to cytomegalovirus serostatus. Roughly five DR-DQ haplotypes were handled as single units for association and clustering because linkage in the cohort was strong. Alongside the repertoire data, information on donor age, sex, ethnicity and CMV serostatus was compiled. Every discovery cohort repertoire had been produced on one sequencing platform. Among under 450 genotyped donors of the cohort, an average of approximately 240,000 unique TCR beta nucleotide sequences were sequenced per donor, around a sixth of them non-productive. An earlier analysis of several hundred of the donors applied high-throughput TCR beta sequencing to assess whether each TCR beta V gene segment acted as functional or pseudogenic. An early release that covered fewer than 750 HLA-typed donors contained about 300 gigabases of sequencing data and around 85 million unique TCR sequences. In a later genetic analysis, genome-wide SNP genotypes for about three fifths of the 666 donors were used, and that subset was treated as a discovery cohort. The study aimed to test whether signatures of past pathogen exposure could be identified by cataloging public T cell receptors. Of the roughly 390 genotyped donors, less than 90% were placed in the genetic ancestry cluster associated with self-reported Caucasian donors. A separate validation cohort of 90 to 150 different subjects was used in addition to the roughly 700-subject first cohort. Typing coverage varied by locus: about 620-630 donors for A, B, C, DRB1 and DQB1; under 550 for DQA1; over 600 for DPA1; 400 to 480 for DPB1. Rather than using new phenotypic data, the later analysis identified candidate immune exposures from TCR beta sequences and from how often those sequences occurred across donors. A later analysis re-analyzed previously published TCR beta repertoires from approximately 670 donors and added high-resolution HLA genotyping to study TCR occurrence patterns. Both class I and class II loci were covered by HLA typing, at four-digit resolution. To predict cytomegalovirus infection status, the study combined high-throughput TCR immunosequencing, statistical association of individual TCRs with disease status, and machine learning.

What the authors observed across the whole study: In a later analysis, TCR association rates were found to vary across HLA loci, with the most associated TCRs seen for DRB1 alleles and the fewest for HLA-C alleles. According to a later genetic analysis, donors in an Asian-associated ancestry cluster had fewer N-insertions in productive TCRs than the approximately 710-donor mean. A cluster of highly shared sequence variants was judged likely to be a technical artifact of the sequencing pipeline. Presence/absence analyses assumed roughly uniform sequencing depth across donors, an assumption that may not hold. A later analysis reported that several top co-occurrence clusters appeared linked to parvovirus B19, influenza, CMV and Epstein-Barr virus. In vitro tests confirmed that a few of the cytomegalovirus-associated TCR beta chains recognize cytomegalovirus antigens. A later analysis associated 16,951 TCR beta sequences with specific HLA alleles at a false discovery rate of 0.05. For the cohort, immune exposure information was limited to CMV serostatus. According to the authors, the approach could potentially be generalized to other disease states and immunological phenotypes. The study gave a list of around 170 TCR beta chains associated with cytomegalovirus. Strong co-occurrence of HLA alleles, especially DR and DQ, made assigning TCR associations to individual alleles difficult. The classifier was reported to diagnose cytomegalovirus status with high specificity and sensitivity in both the original cohort and the validation cohort. In a later analysis, HLA-associated TCR beta chains showed more clonal expansion and lower generation probabilities than non-associated chains that were equally common. Correlated functional status among segregating V segments might be attributable to linkage disequilibrium, but an unknown experimental factor could not be ruled out. Because HLA typing was missing for some donors at each locus, association tests included only the typed subset. Only TCR beta chains were sequenced in this cohort, and the absence of alpha or paired-chain data limited detectable features. In an earlier analysis of several hundred of the donors, most TCR beta V segments were observed in productive rearrangements about 87% or about 30% of the time, broadly matching IMGT annotations. In a later analysis, most CMV-associated TCR beta chains were found to appear HLA-restricted, with HLA associations seemingly driven largely by CMV exposure. A later genetic analysis associated a missense DCLRE1C variant with V-gene and J-gene trimming of TCR beta chains, and an independent cohort replicated the association. Roughly 15 rarely observed V segments, including chromosome 9 orphons, were excluded from the earlier analysis of approximately 500 of the donors because counts were too low. Most TCR sequences were seen in very few donors, while some public TCRs were found in many individuals. A further reported finding was that TCR beta sequences accurately predicted the HLA-A and HLA-B alleles for most subjects in the first cohort.

The cohort comprised some 700 healthy bone marrow donors. Cohort members were all nominally healthy when sampled, although unrecorded immune exposures were likely present. The donor was CMV seronegative and belonged to the group of 320 or so seronegative cohort members. A peripheral blood sample was collected from each donor, and TCR beta sequencing was performed on peripheral blood mononuclear cells. The Qiagen DNeasy Blood Extraction Kit was used to extract genomic DNA from the blood cell samples. The library came from the immunoSEQ multiplex PCR assay. The multiplex PCR relied on a mix of 60 forward primers for TCR Vbeta segments and 13 reverse primers for TCR Jbeta segments. Amplification of the CDR3 region of rearranged TCR beta genes was performed with a multiplex PCR assay on genomic DNA. On the Illumina HiSeq System, the amplified TCR beta libraries were sequenced as 87-base-pair reads. Per the original workflow: Across the 640 or so repertoires, a later analysis counted about 81 million unique TCR beta chains, some 11 million of which were shared by at least two donors. Raw reads were error-corrected and collapsed into unique sequences by a nearest-neighbor algorithm in which closely related sequences were merged to remove PCR and sequencing errors. V, D and J gene segments were assigned by aligning CDR3 sequences to IMGT reference sequences. For a sequence to be retained, a match of at least six nucleotides was required to both a V gene segment and a J gene segment. A rearrangement was called productive if the CDR3 had no stop codons and remained in frame with V and J, and every other rearrangement was called non-productive. Following IMGT convention, CDR3 was defined as the stretch from the second conserved V-encoded cysteine up to the conserved J-encoded phenylalanine. In an earlier analysis of some 550 of the donors, sequences lacking an unambiguous match to a single V gene segment were excluded. In an earlier analysis of 587 of the donors, V segments were called functional above 56.7% productive rearrangements and were called segregating when the between-donor standard deviation exceeded 5%. To diagnose cytomegalovirus status from the catalog of TCR beta chain sequences, a statistical classification framework was built. In a later analysis, V and J genes were assigned by comparing TCR nucleotide sequences against IMGT/GENE-DB human TR gene sequences. In a later analysis, CDR3 sequences and most-parsimonious VDJ recombination scenarios were assigned using the TCRdist pipeline. A later analysis defined each TCR beta chain by its CDR3 amino acid sequence plus V-gene family, and excluded reads lacking a unique V-gene family. As a way to deal with suspected cross-contamination and a sequencing artifact, a later analysis dropped 450 to 600 nucleotide sequences that were highly shared and had low generation probability. In a later analysis, a clonal expansion index was calculated for each public chain from normalized within-repertoire ranks of inferred template counts. In a later analysis, generation probabilities were computed using a VDJ recombination model fitted to out-of-frame rearrangements, and the results were checked against IGoR. In a later analysis, hypergeometric tests were used to score TCR-TCR, TCR-HLA and TCR-CMV co-occurrence, with a repertoire-size bias correction applied to TCR pairs. To estimate false discovery rates, a later analysis permuted the HLA or CMV assignments 20 times. In a later analysis, co-occurring TCRs were grouped using DBSCAN, and TCRdist sequence similarity was added for clustering within HLA-allele-positive subsets. For co-occurrence clustering, repertoires with fewer than 30,000 or more than 120,000 public chains were excluded, along with roughly five repertoires with anomalous nucleotide sharing. Entries here come from immuneACCESS through TCRdb and include only in-frame sequences with V and J called. Some clones fail to appear in such tables; in the studies checked, an unresolved V gene covers under half of the shortfall, and the cause of the remainder is unknown. D and trimming were read from the DNA, whereas the V and J calls and clone size are those reported in that table. The sample records approximately 200,000 clones, 79% of which are singletons. The ten largest clones take up roughly 1.6% of the sample.

Sequences were obtained from PBMCs. The receptor comes from a woman under 30 in good health and CMV-seronegative.

At the DNA level, the sequence is TGTGCCAGCAGCTTCGACAGGGGCACAGATACGCAGTATTTT. The resulting protein is CASSFDRGTDTQYF. The V and J genes are TRBV5-6 and TRBJ2-3; 7 bases in between match TRBD1. Trimming accounts for 2 bases at V and 1 base at J, while the number of junction bases matched to no gene is 1. From the cysteine through the phenylalanine, the CDR3 covers 14 amino acids. Only the CDR3 part of the read is kept: 42 bases, read in frame from the first base. Taken from the germline V gene, the CDR1 and CDR2 loops are SGHDT and YYEEEE.